This T cell receptor (beta chain) was observed in a study of blood T cell repertoires in COVID-19. Turning to the study itself: Samples came from the United States, Italy and Spain, spanning acute and convalescent COVID-19. Nucleic acid was either cDNA or gDNA, and it came from T cells, B-cell-depleted T cells, or PBMCs.

Authors' analysis steps: Reference gene primers were amplified, and this amplification served to estimate nucleated cell counts. Only in-frame clones appear in the TCRdb table, and some are missing; sequencing was by immunoSEQ multiplex PCR. The DNA gave D and trimming, while V, J and clone size come from that table. The sample shows a few hundred thousand clones, roughly 90% of them seen only once. The germline V gene encodes CDR1 GTSNPN and CDR2 SVGIG (reference sequence). The CDR3 extends over 13 amino acids. Trimming removed 2 bases at V and 7 bases at J, with 15 bases between. The clonotype comes from a man aged 40-50 years with acute or convalescent COVID-19. The chain links TRBV30 to TRBJ2-7, with D perhaps TRBD1 (5 bases). The sequenced sample consisted of peripheral blood. The CDR3 DNA follows: TGTGCCTGGAGTTTATATCAGGGTGGTGAGCAGTACTTC. Protein sequence: CAWSLYQGGEQYF.